The TCR beta chain described here comes from a study of CD8 T cells in ankylosing spondylitis. Findings of the study overall: Previously reported in reactive arthritis synovial fluid and blood were some of the motif variants. The study identified a TCR beta motif of seven or eight highly homologous variants that appeared characteristic of ankylosing spondylitis blood.

Making the TCR beta libraries involved quantitative 5'-RACE with molecular barcodes. TCRdb used MiXCR to reprocess the 5' RACE reads, holding one entry per CDR3 protein. This table holds 250,000 to 350,000 distinct CDR3 sequences, 20% found once. A few counts support this clonotype. No antigen is known for it. The trim removed 0 bases at V and 4 bases at J, leaving 3 bases unmatched. This CDR3 region has 17 residues. CDR1 is SGHRS and CDR2 is YFSETQ in the germline V gene. The TCR comes from a male donor with ankylosing spondylitis or in good health (not recorded which). Input material: blood, either unsorted or a sorted T cell fraction (not recorded which). The V and J genes are TRBV5-1 and TRBJ2-1; 14 bases align to TRBD2. CDR3 loop: CASSLGLAGGRYNEQFF. The CDR3 coding sequence is TGCGCCAGCAGCTTGGGACTAGCGGGAGGGCGATACAATGAGCAGTTCTTC.